The 28 T cell receptor beta chains presented below share a single source sample, sequenced in a study of blood T cell repertoires in COVID-19. Repertoires were generated with immunoSEQ multiplex PCR, while TCRdb's copy carries only in-frame clones and drops some. The table shows 200,000 to 250,000 clones, with over 65% occurring only once. Material: PBMCs or T cells enriched from blood (not recorded which). All receptors derive from a woman aged 55-70 years who had recovered from COVID-19.

This clone has a handful of counts. V usage is TRBV5-1 and J usage is TRBJ1-6; perhaps TRBD1 as D (6 bases). Germline values: CDR1 SGHRS, CDR2 YFSETQ. There are 14 residues in the CDR3. V was trimmed by 3 bases and J by 8 bases, leaving 12 bases between them. Written as DNA, the CDR3 is TGCGCCAGCAGCTCGCAGGGGACGGATTCACCCCTCCACTTT. It specifies CASSSQGTDSPLHF.

The chain links TRBV2 to TRBJ2-5, with D tentatively TRBD2 (5 bases). Germline V CDR1 and CDR2: SNHLY, FYNNEI. The CDR3 length is 13 residues. The ends were cut back, 8 bases at V and 4 bases at J, with 14 bases in the middle. DNA of the CDR3: TGTGCCAGCCTCCGGGATACAAGAGAGACCCAGTACTTC. The encoded protein is CASLRDTRETQYF.

The chain couples TRBV7-8 to TRBJ1-5; 7 bases map to TRBD1. V lost 6 bases, J lost 0 bases, and 2 bases stayed unmatched. The CDR3 is made up of 14 amino acids. Germline V CDR1 and CDR2: SGHVS, FQNEAQ. In nucleotides, the CDR3 is TGTGCCAGCAGTCGGGACAGTAGCAATCAGCCCCAGCATTTT. Protein sequence: CASSRDSSNQPQHF.

The chain combines TRBV29-1 with TRBJ1-3, with a weak D call TRBD1 (5 bases). Germline V CDR1 and CDR2: SQVTM, ANQGSEA. This CDR3 is built from 12 residues. V lost 6 bases to trimming and J lost 5 bases, with 11 bases between them. CDR3 protein: CSVVLGRNTIYF. CDR3 DNA: TGCAGCGTAGTCTTGGGGCGAAACACCATATATTTT.

This chain uses TRBV7-6 with TRBJ1-2; D not resolved. Germline CDR1 is SGHVS and CDR2 is FNYEAQ. Trimming cost V 1 base and J 2 bases, with 11 bases left between them. The CDR3 extends over 15 amino acids. CDR3 protein: CASSLEISVNYGYTF. CDR3 nucleotide sequence: TGTGCCAGCAGCTTAGAAATTTCGGTAAACTATGGCTACACCTTC.

V usage is TRBV2 and J usage is TRBJ2-5; D might be TRBD2 (6 bases). This CDR3 is built from 14 residues. Per germline, CDR1 SNHLY and CDR2 FYNNEI. Trimming left V 10 bases short and J 1 base short, with 16 bases between. The CDR3 sequence is CATTMLGGQETQYF. The CDR3 nucleotides read TGTGCCACCACGATGCTGGGAGGCCAAGAGACCCAGTACTTC.

The gene calls are TRBV10-3 and TRBJ2-7; 10 bases are a match to TRBD2. Germline loops: CDR1 ENHRY, CDR2 SYGVKD. V trimming: 5 bases; J trimming: 0 bases; junction bases outside the gene matches: 4. This CDR3 has 15 amino acids. The CDR3: CAISRTSGSSYEQYF. As DNA, the CDR3 is TGTGCCATCAGTAGGACTAGCGGAAGCTCCTACGAGCAGTACTTC.

CDR3 loop: CASSLVSGRNTDTQYF. The DNA for the CDR3 is TGTGCCAGCAGCTTAGTATCCGGTAGAAACACAGATACGCAGTATTTT. The chain links TRBV7-2 to TRBJ2-3; D remains ambiguous. The CDR3 runs 16 residues. The V gene lost 1 base and the J gene lost 2 bases, with 13 bases spanning the gap. The germline V gene has CDR1 SGHTA and CDR2 FQGNSA.

The V call is TRBV7-9, the J call TRBJ2-3, with 8 positions matching TRBD2. Germline values: CDR1 SEHNR, CDR2 FQNEAQ (reference sequence). Losses at the gene ends were 7 bases for V and 1 base for J; bases not matched to a gene: 10. The CDR3 consists of 16 residues. The CDR3: CASTLVSGSGTDTQYF. The CDR3 DNA reads as TGTGCCAGCACCCTGGTAAGCGGGAGTGGCACAGATACGCAGTATTTT. Full variable domain (remainder filled in from reference TRBV7-9 and TRBJ2-3): DTGVSQNPRHKITKRGQNVTFRCDPISEHNRLYWYRQTLGQGPEFLTYFQNEAQLEKSRLLSDRFSAERPKGSFSTLEIQRTEQGDSAMYLCASTLVSGSGTDTQYFGPGTRLTVL.

This rearrangement joins TRBV9 to TRBJ2-2, with 8 nucleotides matching TRBD2. CDR1 and CDR2 from the germline V gene are SGDLS and YYNGEE. The CDR3 has 16 amino acids. V gave up 0 bases and J gave up 0 bases; unmatched junction bases: 1. CDR3 residues: CASSVELAANTGELFF. CDR3 bases: TGTGCCAGCAGCGTAGAACTAGCGGCGAACACCGGGGAGCTGTTTTTT.

This clone appeared a few times. The V gene is TRBV25-1, the J gene TRBJ2-4; TRBD2 aligns across 8 bases. CDR3 length: 17 residues. V shed 3 bases, J shed 0 bases, and the junction held 7 bases outside the gene matches. From germline, CDR1 is MGHDK and CDR2 SYGVNS. The CDR3 nucleotides read TGTGCCAGCAGTGATGTGGTAGCGGGGCTAGCCAAAAACATTCAGTACTTC. This codes for CASSDVVAGLAKNIQYF.

The rearrangement uses TRBV5-8 and TRBJ2-1; D is possibly TRBD2 (6 bases). CDR1 is SGHTS and CDR2 is YDEGEE in the germline V gene. The CDR3 has 15 amino acids. V dropped 0 bases and J dropped 7 bases, with 14 bases sitting between them. For the CDR3, the DNA is TGTGCCAGCAGCTTGGTCTTGGGGGGATTGAATGAGCAGTTCTTC. Translated: CASSLVLGGLNEQFF.

The J gene is TRBJ2-2, the V gene TRBV6-5, with D maybe TRBD1 (6 bases). In germline, CDR1 is MNHEY, CDR2 SVGAGI. With 0 bases removed from V and 3 bases from J, the gap between germline ends came to 11 bases. The CDR3 is made up of 16 amino acids. The chain's CDR3 is CASSYSTGHYTGELFF. CDR3 coding DNA: TGTGCCAGCAGTTACTCGACGGGACATTACACCGGGGAGCTGTTTTTT.

The CDR3 protein is CAISEFGAGPGSYEQYF. In DNA, the CDR3 is TGTGCCATCAGTGAGTTTGGGGCAGGGCCAGGCTCCTACGAGCAGTACTTC. The chain joins TRBV10-3 to TRBJ2-7; perhaps TRBD1 as D (5 bases). This CDR3 contains 17 residues. With 1 base removed from V and 0 bases from J, the gap between germline ends came to 16 bases. The germline V gene has CDR1 ENHRY and CDR2 SYGVKD.

The rearrangement joins TRBV11-3 to TRBJ2-2; D perhaps matches TRBD1 (6 bases). The CDR3 is 16 amino acids. The germline CDR1 and CDR2 sequences are SGHNT and YENEEA. V was trimmed by 1 base and J by 2 bases, leaving 11 bases between them. CDR3 in amino acids: CASSLGGTLNTGELFF. The CDR3 nucleotides read TGTGCCAGCAGCTTAGGGGGGACACTAAACACCGGGGAGCTGTTTTTT.

V and J are TRBV6-5 and TRBJ2-7, with D perhaps matching TRBD1 (6 bases). Trimming pared 8 bases from V and 2 bases from J, leaving 19 bases between. The CDR3 extends over 15 amino acids. Germline V gene sequence: CDR1 MNHEY, CDR2 SVGAGI. This CDR3 reads CASGPARGGTYEQYF. CDR3 nucleotides: TGTGCCAGCGGGCCTGCCAGGGGTGGTACCTACGAGCAGTACTTC.

The chain combines TRBV6-5 with TRBJ2-7; D call uncertain. Trimming took off 6 bases at V and 1 base at J, with 4 bases between the two ends. From germline, CDR1 is MNHEY and CDR2 SVGAGI. The CDR3 is made up of 11 amino acids. CDR3: CASRASYEQYF. The CDR3 DNA reads TGTGCCAGCAGGGCTTCCTACGAGCAGTACTTC.

The chain has TRBV5-1 and TRBJ1-1; 9 bases align to TRBD1. The ends lost 4 bases at V and 6 bases at J; junction bases unmatched: 4. CDR3 length equals 13 residues. Germline CDR1 and CDR2: SGHRS and YFSETQ. The CDR3 bases are TGCGCCAGCAGCCCTGACAGGGGGTCTGAAGCTTTCTTT. Its translation: CASSPDRGSEAFF.

V and J are TRBV19 and TRBJ1-3; 8 positions match TRBD1. Germline assignment: CDR1 LNHDA and CDR2 SQIVND (reference sequence). The CDR3 consists of 15 residues. V trimming: 6 bases; J trimming: 0 bases; junction bases outside the gene matches: 4. CDR3 loop: CASRLTGGSGNTIYF. The CDR3 nucleotides are TGTGCCAGTAGGTTAACAGGGGGCTCTGGAAACACCATATATTTT. Combining the CDR3 with reference TRBV19 and TRBJ1-3 gives the whole variable domain DGGITQSPKYLFRKEGQNVTLSCEQNLNHDAMYWYRQDPGQGLRLIYYSQIVNDFQKGDIAEGYSVSREKKESFPLTVTSAQKNPTAFYLCASRLTGGSGNTIYFGEGSWLTVV.

The CDR3 is CASSGGSEKLFF. CDR3 nucleotide sequence: TGTGCCAGCTCAGGAGGGAGTGAAAAACTGTTTTTT. The V and J genes are TRBV19 and TRBJ1-4, with D uncertain. From germline, CDR1 is LNHDA and CDR2 SQIVND (reference sequence). CDR3 size: 12 residues. V was clipped by 9 bases and J by 7 bases, with 12 bases between them.

The rearrangement links TRBV6-1 to TRBJ1-2; D gene unclear. This CDR3 contains 12 residues. V was pared by 3 bases and J by 3 bases, with 5 bases between. Germline V gene lookup returns CDR1 MNHNS and CDR2 SASEGT. The chain's CDR3 is CASSDTYYGYTF. The CDR3 region has the DNA TGTGCCAGCAGTGACACTTACTATGGCTACACCTTC.

This chain joins TRBV6-5 and TRBJ1-6, with D possibly matching TRBD1 (6 bases). The length of the CDR3 is 13 residues. Trimming removed 2 bases at V and 7 bases at J, with 6 bases between. Germline CDR1 MNHEY, CDR2 SVGAGI. CDR3 sequence: CASSYRGNSPLHF. In DNA form, the CDR3 reads TGTGCCAGCAGTTACAGGGGGAATTCACCCCTCCACTTT.

This chain joins TRBV4-1 and TRBJ2-5, with 8 bases fitting TRBD1. J gave up 2 bases and V 1 base, and 3 bases lay outside the gene matches. Germline-derived CDR1 and CDR2 are MGHRA and YSYEKL. This CDR3 contains 15 residues. The CDR3 DNA reads as TGCGCCAGCAGCCAAGGACAGGGGAGGCAAGAGACCCAGTACTTC. Its protein product is CASSQGQGRQETQYF.

The chain combines TRBV3-1 (or the pseudogene TRBV3-2) with TRBJ2-1; D gene ambiguous. The CDR3 loop spans 16 amino acids. Looked up from germline, CDR1 is LGHDT and CDR2 is YNNKEL (reference sequence). Trimming removed 0 bases at V and 3 bases at J, with 12 bases between. CDR3 bases: TGTGCCAGCAGCCAAGATCGGCAGGCGAACTACAATGAGCAGTTCTTC. This codes for CASSQDRQANYNEQFF.

This sequence joins TRBV5-1 and TRBJ2-3, with 14 bases that match TRBD2. CDR1 and CDR2 (germline): SGHRS, YFSETQ. Trimming removed 0 bases from V and 5 bases from J; junction bases left unmatched: 2. The CDR3 runs to 16 residues. CDR3 region: CASSLEGTSGRDTQYF. The CDR3 DNA follows: TGCGCCAGCAGCTTGGAGGGGACTAGCGGGAGAGATACGCAGTATTTT.

For the CDR3, the DNA is TGCGCCAGCAGCCCCGGGACTAGCCTATACAATGAGCAGTTCTTC. Its protein product is CASSPGTSLYNEQFF. This chain joins TRBV5-1 and TRBJ2-1, with TRBD2 identical over 9 bases. Unmatched junction bases numbered 6, after V lost 4 bases and J lost 4 bases. Germline lookup yields CDR1 SGHRS and CDR2 YFSETQ. The CDR3 is made up of 15 amino acids.

The chain carries TRBV7-9 and TRBJ1-5; TRBD1 aligns across 9 bases. In germline, CDR1 is SEHNR, CDR2 FQNEAQ (reference sequence). V lost 6 bases and J lost 0; bases outside the gene matches: 0. This CDR3 region has 14 residues. This CDR3 reads CASRTGGSNQPQHF. For the CDR3, the DNA is TGTGCCAGCAGGACAGGGGGTAGCAATCAGCCCCAGCATTTT.

The chain carries TRBV18 and TRBJ1-5; 7 nucleotides agree with TRBD1. The trim removed 3 bases at V and 4 bases at J, leaving 6 bases unmatched. CDR3 length: 15 amino acids. CDR1 is KGHSH and CDR2 is LQKENI in the germline V gene. CDR3 in amino acids: CASSPQTGENQPQHF. The CDR3 DNA sequence: TGTGCCAGCTCACCGCAAACAGGGGAAAATCAGCCCCAGCATTTT.